The source of this TCR beta chain is a study of blood T cell repertoires in COVID-19. Study in general: Acute and convalescent COVID-19 samples came from the United States, Italy and Spain. T cells, B-cell-depleted T cells, or PBMCs supplied cDNA or gDNA.

Germline lookup yields CDR1 LGHDT and CDR2 YNNKEL (reference sequence). The junction had 9 bases not matched to a gene; V was cut back by 3 bases and J by 7 bases. The CDR3 spans 14 residues. Authors' processing steps: Estimation of nucleated cell counts was performed using reference gene primer amplification. Only in-frame clones appear in the TCRdb table, and some are missing; sequencing was by immunoSEQ multiplex PCR. V, J and clone size reflect that table, while D and trimming were determined from the DNA. Among 100,000 to 120,000 clones, roughly 81% were seen once, and the ten largest hold 3% to 3.5%.

This sequence was found in a man between 35 and 55 years old with acute or convalescent COVID-19. Sequencing was performed on peripheral blood. V and J are TRBV3-1 (or the pseudogene TRBV3-2) and TRBJ2-7, with 7 bases that match TRBD2. CDR3 bases: TGTGCCAGCAGCCAGGGGTTACTCGGGAGGGAGCAGTACTTC. It codes for CASSQGLLGREQYF.